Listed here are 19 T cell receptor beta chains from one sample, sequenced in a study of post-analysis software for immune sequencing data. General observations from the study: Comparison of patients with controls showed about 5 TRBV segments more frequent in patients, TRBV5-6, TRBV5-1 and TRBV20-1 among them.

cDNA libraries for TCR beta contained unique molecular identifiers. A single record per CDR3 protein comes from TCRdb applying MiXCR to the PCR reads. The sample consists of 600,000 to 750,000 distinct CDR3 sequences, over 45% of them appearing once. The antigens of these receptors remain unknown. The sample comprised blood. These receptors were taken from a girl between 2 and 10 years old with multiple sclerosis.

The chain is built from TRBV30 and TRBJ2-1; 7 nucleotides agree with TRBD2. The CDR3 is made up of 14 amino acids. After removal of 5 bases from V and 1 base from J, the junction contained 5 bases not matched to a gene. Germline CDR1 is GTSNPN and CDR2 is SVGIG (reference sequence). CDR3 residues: CAWGGSASYNEQFF. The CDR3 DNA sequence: TGTGCCTGGGGCGGGAGCGCTTCCTACAATGAGCAGTTCTTC.

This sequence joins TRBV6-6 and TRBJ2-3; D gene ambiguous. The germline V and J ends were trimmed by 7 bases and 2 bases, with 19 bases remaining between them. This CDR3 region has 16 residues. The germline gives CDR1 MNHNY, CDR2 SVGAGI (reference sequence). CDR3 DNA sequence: TGTGCCAGCATCGCCCTGCCCGGCGTCCACACAGATACGCAGTATTTT. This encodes CASIALPGVHTDTQYF.

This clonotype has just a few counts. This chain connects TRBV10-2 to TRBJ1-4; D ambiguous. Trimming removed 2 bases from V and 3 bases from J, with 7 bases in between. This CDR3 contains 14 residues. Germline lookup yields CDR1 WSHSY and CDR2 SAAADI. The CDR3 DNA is TGCGCCAGCAGTGAGATGGCAGCTAATGAAAAACTGTTTTTT. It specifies CASSEMAANEKLFF.

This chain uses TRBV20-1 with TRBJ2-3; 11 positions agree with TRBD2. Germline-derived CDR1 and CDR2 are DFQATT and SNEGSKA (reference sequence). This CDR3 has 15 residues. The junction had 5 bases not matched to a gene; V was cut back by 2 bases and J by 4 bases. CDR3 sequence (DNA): TGCAGTGCTAGAATAGCGGGAGGGCCCGCAGATACGCAGTATTTT. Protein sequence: CSARIAGGPADTQYF.

In DNA form, the CDR3 reads TGTGCCAGCAGTTTAGAGTCAGAGGGGGCGGGAAAGACCCAGTACTTC. Its protein product is CASSLESEGAGKTQYF. The chain carries TRBV12-3 or TRBV12-4 and TRBJ2-5; TRBD1 might be the D (7 bases). The CDR3 consists of 16 residues. The V and J ends lost 1 base and 6 bases respectively, with 18 bases between them.

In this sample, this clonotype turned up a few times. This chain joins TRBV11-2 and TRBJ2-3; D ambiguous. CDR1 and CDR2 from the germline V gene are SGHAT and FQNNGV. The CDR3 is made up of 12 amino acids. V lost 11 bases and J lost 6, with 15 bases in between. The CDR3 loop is CASGPGFDTQYF. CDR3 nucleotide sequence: TGTGCCTCCGGGCCGGGTTTTGATACGCAGTATTTT.

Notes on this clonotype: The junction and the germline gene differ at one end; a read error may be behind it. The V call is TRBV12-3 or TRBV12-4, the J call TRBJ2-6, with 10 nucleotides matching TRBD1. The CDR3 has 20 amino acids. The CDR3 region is CACRLRVVGQGPSGANVLTF. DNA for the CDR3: TGTGCCTGCAGGTTACGGGTCGTGGGACAGGGGCCTTCTGGGGCCAACGTCCTGACTTTC.

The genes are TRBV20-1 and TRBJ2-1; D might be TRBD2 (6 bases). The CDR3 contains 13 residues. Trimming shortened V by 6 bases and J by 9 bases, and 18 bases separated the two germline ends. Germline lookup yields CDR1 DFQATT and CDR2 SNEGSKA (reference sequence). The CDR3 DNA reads TGCAGTGCCTCAGGACTATCTGGGGGTGAGCAGTTCTTC. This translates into CSASGLSGGEQFF.

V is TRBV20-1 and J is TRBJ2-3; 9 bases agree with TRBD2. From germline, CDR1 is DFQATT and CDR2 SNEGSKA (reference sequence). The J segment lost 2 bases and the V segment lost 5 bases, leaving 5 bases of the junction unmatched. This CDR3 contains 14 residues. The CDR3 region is CSAALAGTTDTQYF. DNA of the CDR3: TGCAGTGCTGCGCTAGCGGGGACCACAGATACGCAGTATTTT.

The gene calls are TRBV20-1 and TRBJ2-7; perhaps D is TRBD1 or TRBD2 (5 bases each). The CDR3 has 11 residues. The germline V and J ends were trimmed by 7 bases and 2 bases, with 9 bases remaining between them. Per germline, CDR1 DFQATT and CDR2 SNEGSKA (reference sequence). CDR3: CSVGETYEQYF. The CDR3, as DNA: TGCAGTGTGGGGGAAACCTACGAGCAGTACTTC.

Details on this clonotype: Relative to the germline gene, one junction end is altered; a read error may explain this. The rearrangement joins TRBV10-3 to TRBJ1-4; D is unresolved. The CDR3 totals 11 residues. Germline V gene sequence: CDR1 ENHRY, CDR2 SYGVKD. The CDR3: CAISDGEKLFF. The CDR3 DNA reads TGTGCCATCAGTGATGGTGAAAAGCTGTTTTTT.

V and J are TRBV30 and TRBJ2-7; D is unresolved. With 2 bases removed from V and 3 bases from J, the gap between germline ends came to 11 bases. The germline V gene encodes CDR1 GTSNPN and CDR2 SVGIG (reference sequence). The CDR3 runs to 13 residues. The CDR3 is CAWSTDGDYEQYF. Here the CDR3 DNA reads TGTGCCTGGAGTACGGACGGTGACTACGAGCAGTACTTC.

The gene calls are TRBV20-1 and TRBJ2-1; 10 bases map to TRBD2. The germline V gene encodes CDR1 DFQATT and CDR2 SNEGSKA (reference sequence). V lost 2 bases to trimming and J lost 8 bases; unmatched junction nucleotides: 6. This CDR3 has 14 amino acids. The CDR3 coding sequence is TGCAGTGCTAGAACCCCTAGCGGGAGCGATGAGCAGTTCTTC. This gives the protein CSARTPSGSDEQFF.

The CDR3 sequence is CAWSETSGGADTQYF. The CDR3 nucleotides are TGTGCCTGGAGTGAAACTAGCGGGGGGGCGGATACGCAGTATTTT. V gene TRBV30 combines with J gene TRBJ2-3; 13 bases map to TRBD2. CDR1 GTSNPN and CDR2 SVGIG come from the germline V gene (reference sequence). This CDR3 contains 15 residues. Trimming at V came to 1 base and at J to 6 bases, leaving 4 bases not matched to a gene.

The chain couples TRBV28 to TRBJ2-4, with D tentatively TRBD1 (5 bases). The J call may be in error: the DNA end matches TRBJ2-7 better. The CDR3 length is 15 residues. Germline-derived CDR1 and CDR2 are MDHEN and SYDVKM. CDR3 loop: CATTQVTVQGYEQYF. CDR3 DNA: TGTGCCACCACTCAGGTCACCGTCCAGGGCTACGAGCAGTACTTC.

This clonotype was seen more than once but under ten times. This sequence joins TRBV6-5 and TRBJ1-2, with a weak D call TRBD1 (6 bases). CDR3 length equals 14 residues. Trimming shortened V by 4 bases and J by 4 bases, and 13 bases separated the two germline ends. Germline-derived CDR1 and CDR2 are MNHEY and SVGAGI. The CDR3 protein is CASSSPGGGYGYTF. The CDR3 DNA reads TGTGCCAGCAGTTCTCCGGGAGGGGGCTATGGCTACACCTTC.

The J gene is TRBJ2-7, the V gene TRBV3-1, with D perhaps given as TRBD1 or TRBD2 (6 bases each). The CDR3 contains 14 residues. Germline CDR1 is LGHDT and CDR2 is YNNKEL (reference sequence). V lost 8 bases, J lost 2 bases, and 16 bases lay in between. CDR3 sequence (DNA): TGTGCCAGCCACCCGTCGGGGGCCCCCTACGAGCAGTACTTC. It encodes CASHPSGAPYEQYF.

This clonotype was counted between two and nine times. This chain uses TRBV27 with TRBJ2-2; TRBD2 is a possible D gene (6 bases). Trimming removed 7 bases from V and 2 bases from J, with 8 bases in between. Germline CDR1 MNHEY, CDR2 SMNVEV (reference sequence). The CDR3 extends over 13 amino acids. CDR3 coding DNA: TGTGCCAGCAAAGGGACTAACACCGGGGAGCTGTTTTTT. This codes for CASKGTNTGELFF.

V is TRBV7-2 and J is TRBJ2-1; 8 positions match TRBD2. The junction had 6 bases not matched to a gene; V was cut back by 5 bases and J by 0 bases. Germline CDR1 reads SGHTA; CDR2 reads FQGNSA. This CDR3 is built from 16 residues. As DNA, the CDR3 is TGTGCCAGCAGCAGCCAGCGGGGGAGCTCCTACAATGAGCAGTTCTTC. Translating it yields CASSSQRGSSYNEQFF.